These 2 T cell receptor beta chains share one sample of origin, sequenced in a study of beta chain features in type 1 diabetes. Investigators reverse transcribed all isolated RNA, so they sequenced expressed TCRB transcripts. Only in-frame clones appear in the TCRdb table, and some are missing; sequencing was by immunoSEQ multiplex PCR. This sample has over 100,000 clones; 30% to 50% occur once, and the top ten carry 0.065%. Sequencing was carried out using stem cell memory CD4+ T cells from blood. The receptors were gathered from a woman in her late teens or twenties in good health.

This clone was recorded once. The chain recombines TRBV28 with TRBJ1-5; D call uncertain. The germline V gene encodes CDR1 MDHEN and CDR2 SYDVKM. This CDR3 spans 12 amino acids. The V end lost 6 bases, the J end lost 7 bases, and 10 bases lay between the germline ends. The CDR3 DNA sequence: TGTGCCAGCAGCGTCGGAGGCCAGCCCCAGCATTTT. This codes for CASSVGGQPQHF.

The V call is TRBV11-2, the J call TRBJ2-7; possibly TRBD1 for D (5 bases). Germline V lookup: CDR1 SGHAT, CDR2 FQNNGV. The CDR3 covers 11 residues. Trimming left V 7 bases short and J 9 bases short, with 13 bases between. CDR3 region: CASTGRPRQYF. In DNA, the CDR3 is TGTGCCAGCACAGGGCGGCCCCGGCAGTACTTC.